This TCR beta chain was sequenced for a study of OX40 agonist ivuxolimab in advanced cancers. Study observations and caveats: Clones of CD4+ and CD8+ blood T cells grew by week 6 at doses of 0.1 to 3.0 mg/kg.

As to this clone: Its antigen is undetermined.

The assay was immunoSEQ multiplex PCR, and TCRdb's table has in-frame clones only and misses some. This table has about 46,000 clones, roughly 90% appearing once. The sequence came from an adult with an advanced solid tumor such as melanoma, head and neck, liver or kidney cancer. The starting material was CD4+ or CD8+ T cells sorted from blood, obtained in a trial of the OX40 agonist ivuxolimab.

For the CDR3, the DNA is TGTGCCAGGCTTAGACCCCTGAGACTAGGGCCCCACTCCTACGAGCAGTACTTC. Translating it yields CARLRPLRLGPHSYEQYF. This chain connects TRBV19 to TRBJ2-7; TRBD2 is a possible D gene (6 bases). CDR1 is LNHDA and CDR2 is SQIVND in the germline V gene (reference sequence). The CDR3 is made up of 18 amino acids. Trimming stripped 9 bases from V and 0 bases from J, with 27 bases between.